The subject of this entry is one T cell receptor beta chain. The same CDR3 also results from other DNA sequences found in this sample. This entry is derived from a study of blood T cell repertoires in COVID-19. Assay: immunoSEQ multiplex PCR; the TCRdb copy retains only in-frame clones and omits some. The repertoire holds over 85,000 clones, with under 85% as singletons. What was sequenced was peripheral blood. This sequence originates from a human donor in a cohort sampled during active COVID-19.

CDR3 in DNA: TGTGCCAGTAGTATGAAGGGACAGGGAGCCTACAATGAGCAGTTCTTC. Protein product: CASSMKGQGAYNEQFF. The chain uses TRBV19 and TRBJ2-1, with 9 bases lining up with TRBD1. V lost 3 bases to trimming and J lost 2 bases; unmatched junction nucleotides: 5. Per the germline V gene, CDR1 is LNHDA and CDR2 is SQIVND (reference sequence). The CDR3 is 16 amino acids.